This T cell receptor (beta chain) was sequenced during a study of OX40 agonist ivuxolimab in advanced cancers. Study background: Hepatocellular carcinoma, melanoma, renal cell or head and neck cancer was diagnosed in the dose-escalation patients. The study, taken as a whole, reports: Clonal expansion was among the lowest in partial responders at 0.1-3.0 mg/kg, especially CD8+.

Libraries were prepared by immunoSEQ multiplex PCR; TCRdb keeps only in-frame clonotypes and omits some of them. The sample holds roughly 120,000 clones, around 87% seen once. Germline CDR1 is MNHEY and CDR2 is SMNVEV (reference sequence). With 2 bases removed from V and 4 bases from J, the gap between germline ends came to 9 bases. The CDR3 is 13 residues long. A remark on this clone: The target antigen is unknown.

The genes are TRBV27 and TRBJ2-7, with D tentatively TRBD1 (6 bases). The material sequenced was CD4+ or CD8+ T cells sorted from blood, taken in a trial of the OX40 agonist ivuxolimab. The receptor comes from an adult with an advanced solid tumor such as melanoma, head and neck, liver or kidney cancer. The DNA for the CDR3 is TGTGCCAGCAGTTTAGCAACAGGGTACGAGCAGTACTTC. It encodes CASSLATGYEQYF.